This T cell receptor (beta chain) was sequenced during a study of shared T cell receptors in the human thymus. Sequenced by immunoSEQ multiplex PCR; TCRdb stores in-frame clones only, minus some. The sample records over 350,000 clones, just under 95% being singletons. The CDR3 consists of 15 residues. Germline values: CDR1 LNHDA, CDR2 SQIVND (reference sequence). V was clipped by 5 bases and J by 4 bases, with 18 bases between them. The specimen sequenced was thymocytes. This sequence was found in a human donor. This chain links TRBV19 with TRBJ2-7, with D perhaps TRBD2 (6 bases). The CDR3: CASSGRTTTRYEQYF. DNA of the CDR3: TGTGCCAGTAGTGGCAGGACTACTACGCGGTACGAGCAGTACTTC.